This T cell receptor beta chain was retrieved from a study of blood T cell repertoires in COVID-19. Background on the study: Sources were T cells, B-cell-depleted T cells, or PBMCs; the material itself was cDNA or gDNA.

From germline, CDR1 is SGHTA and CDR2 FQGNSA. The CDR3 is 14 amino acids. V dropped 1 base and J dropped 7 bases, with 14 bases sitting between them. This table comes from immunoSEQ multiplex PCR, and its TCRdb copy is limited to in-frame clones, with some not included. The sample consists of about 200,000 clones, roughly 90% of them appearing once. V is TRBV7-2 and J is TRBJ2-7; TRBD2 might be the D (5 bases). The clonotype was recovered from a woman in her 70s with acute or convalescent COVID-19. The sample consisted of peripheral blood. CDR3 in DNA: TGTGCCAGCAGCTTAGAAGGGAGACTGGGGGAGCAGTACTTC. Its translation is CASSLEGRLGEQYF.